Sequencing of this T cell receptor (beta chain) was carried out in a study of T cell repertoires in cytomegalovirus infection. Study-wide background: CMV infection plus the matching HLA type was flagged by public TCR beta signatures. Findings and limits, study-wide: CMV-specific TCR beta clonotypes restricted by HLA-C were the ones dominating the ex vivo response. The cumulative frequency of public TCR beta families distinguished individuals who carried CMV together with the relevant HLA.

A single record per CDR3 protein comes from TCRdb applying MiXCR to the reads. The sample shows under 95,000 distinct CDR3 sequences, under 5% of them seen only once. V lost 6 bases and J 5 bases, leaving 17 bases between the germline ends. The CDR3 is made up of 15 amino acids. Looked up from germline, CDR1 is MDHEN and CDR2 is SYDVKM. This clonotype was recorded many times. Its antigen remains unknown. The TCR originated in a human donor in good health (CMV status not recorded). Some clones in this sample may be carry-over from other donors' samples. The sequenced sample was PBMCs. This chain links TRBV28 with TRBJ1-5; D gene ambiguous. As DNA, the CDR3 is TGTGCCAGCAGGAAACCCAAAACTTATGATCAGCCCCAGCATTTT. Translated, it gives CASRKPKTYDQPQHF.